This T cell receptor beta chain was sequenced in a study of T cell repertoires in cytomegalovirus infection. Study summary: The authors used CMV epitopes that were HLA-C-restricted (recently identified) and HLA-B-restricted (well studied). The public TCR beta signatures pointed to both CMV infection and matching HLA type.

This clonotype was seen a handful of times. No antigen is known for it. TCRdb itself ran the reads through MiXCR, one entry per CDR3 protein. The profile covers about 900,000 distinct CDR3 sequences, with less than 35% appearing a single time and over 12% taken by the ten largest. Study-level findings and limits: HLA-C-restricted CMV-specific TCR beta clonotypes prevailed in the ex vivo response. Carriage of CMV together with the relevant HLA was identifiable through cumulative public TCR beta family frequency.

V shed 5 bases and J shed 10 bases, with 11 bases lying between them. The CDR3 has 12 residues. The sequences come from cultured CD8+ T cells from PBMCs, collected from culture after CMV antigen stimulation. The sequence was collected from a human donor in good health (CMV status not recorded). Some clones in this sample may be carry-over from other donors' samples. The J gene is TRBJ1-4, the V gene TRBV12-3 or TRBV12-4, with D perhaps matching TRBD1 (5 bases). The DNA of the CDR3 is TGTGCCAGCAGTCCGGGGGGGGGAAAACTGTTTTTT. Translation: CASSPGGGKLFF.